This T cell receptor beta chain was profiled in a study of breast tumors, draining lymph nodes, adjacent tissues. TCRdb used MiXCR to reprocess the multiplex PCR reads, holding one entry per CDR3 protein. The data show a few hundred thousand distinct CDR3 sequences, under 35% seen once. Samples came from axillary lymph nodes draining the breast cancer. V lost 3 bases and J 1 base, leaving 4 bases between the germline ends. This CDR3 region has 13 residues. Germline CDR1 reads DFQATT; CDR2 reads SNEGSKA (reference sequence). Notes on the study in general: Tumors had less TCR diversity than lymph nodes, more than nontumor tissue. Luminal-like breast cancer showed significantly greater tumor-nontumor repertoire similarity than basal-like breast cancer did.

This clonotype was seen at least ten times. Its antigen remains unknown. This clonotype originated in a female donor with breast cancer. Some clones in this sample may be carry-over from other donors' samples. This chain joins TRBV20-1 and TRBJ2-6; D gene ambiguous. Material for sequencing was axillary lymph node tissue. CDR3 residues: CSARISGANVLTF. The CDR3 DNA reads as TGCAGTGCTAGGATTTCTGGGGCCAACGTCCTGACTTTC.